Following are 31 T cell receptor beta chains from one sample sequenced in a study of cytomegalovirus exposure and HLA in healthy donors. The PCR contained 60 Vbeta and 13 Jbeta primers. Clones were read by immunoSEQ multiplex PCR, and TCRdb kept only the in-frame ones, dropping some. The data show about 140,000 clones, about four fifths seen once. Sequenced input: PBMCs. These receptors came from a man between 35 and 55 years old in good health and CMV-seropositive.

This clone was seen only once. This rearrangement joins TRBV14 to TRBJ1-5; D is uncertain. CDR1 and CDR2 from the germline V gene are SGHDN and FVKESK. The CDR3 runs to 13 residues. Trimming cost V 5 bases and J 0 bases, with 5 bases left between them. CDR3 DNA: TGTGCCAGCAGCGCGGGTAGCAATCAGCCCCAGCATTTT. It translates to CASSAGSNQPQHF.

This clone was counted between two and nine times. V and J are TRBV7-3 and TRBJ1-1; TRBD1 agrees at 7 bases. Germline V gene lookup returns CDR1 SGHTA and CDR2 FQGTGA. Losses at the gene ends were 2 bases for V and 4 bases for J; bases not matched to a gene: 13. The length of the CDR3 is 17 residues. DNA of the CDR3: TGTGCCAGCAGCTTAGGGGGACAGTCCGGCTCAACCACTGAAGCTTTCTTT. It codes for CASSLGGQSGSTTEAFF.

CDR3 amino acids: CSVESPQGSYEQYF. CDR3 coding DNA: TGCAGCGTTGAAAGCCCACAGGGTTCCTACGAGCAGTACTTC. This chain joins TRBV29-1 and TRBJ2-7, with D possibly TRBD1 on 6 matching bases. Trimming stripped 2 bases from V and 1 base from J, with 12 bases between. Germline V lookup: CDR1 SQVTM, CDR2 ANQGSEA. The CDR3 is 14 amino acids.

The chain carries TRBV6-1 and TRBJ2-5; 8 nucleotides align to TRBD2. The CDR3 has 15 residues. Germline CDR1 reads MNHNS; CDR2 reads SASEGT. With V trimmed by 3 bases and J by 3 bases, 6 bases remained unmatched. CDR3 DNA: TGTGCCAGCAGTGACCGGGAGGGGCACGAAGAGACCCAGTACTTC. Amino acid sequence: CASSDREGHEETQYF.

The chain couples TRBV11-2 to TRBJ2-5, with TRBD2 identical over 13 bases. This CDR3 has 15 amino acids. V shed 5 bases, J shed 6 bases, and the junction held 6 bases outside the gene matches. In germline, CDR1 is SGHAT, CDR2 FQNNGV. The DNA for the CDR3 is TGTGCCAGCAGCCCCCGGACTAGCGGGAGCCAGACCCAGTACTTC. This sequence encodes CASSPRTSGSQTQYF.

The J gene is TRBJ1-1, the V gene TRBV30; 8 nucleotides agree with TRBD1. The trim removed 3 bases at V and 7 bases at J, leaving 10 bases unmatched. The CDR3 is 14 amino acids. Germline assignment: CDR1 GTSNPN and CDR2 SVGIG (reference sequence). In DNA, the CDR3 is TGTGCCTGGAGCCCAGGACAGGGATGGGGTGAAGCTTTCTTT. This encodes CAWSPGQGWGEAFF.

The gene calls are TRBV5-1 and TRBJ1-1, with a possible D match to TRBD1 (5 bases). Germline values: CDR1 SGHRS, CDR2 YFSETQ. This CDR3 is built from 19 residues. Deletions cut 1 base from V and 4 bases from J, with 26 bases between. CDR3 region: CASSLTTRLLSGKGTEAFF. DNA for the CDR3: TGCGCCAGCAGCTTGACGACCCGTTTACTCTCAGGGAAAGGCACTGAAGCTTTCTTT.

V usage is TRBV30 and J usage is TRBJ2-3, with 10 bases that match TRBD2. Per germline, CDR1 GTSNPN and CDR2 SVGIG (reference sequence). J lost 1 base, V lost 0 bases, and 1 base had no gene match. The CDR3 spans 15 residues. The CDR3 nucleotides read TGTGCCTGGAGTGTAGGGACTAGCGGCACAGATACGCAGTATTTT. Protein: CAWSVGTSGTDTQYF.

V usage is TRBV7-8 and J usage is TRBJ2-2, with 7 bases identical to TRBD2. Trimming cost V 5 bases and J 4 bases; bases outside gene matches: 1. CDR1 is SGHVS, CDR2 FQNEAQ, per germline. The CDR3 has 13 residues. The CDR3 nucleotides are TGTGCCAGCAGCAGGACTAGCACCGGGGAGCTGTTTTTT. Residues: CASSRTSTGELFF.

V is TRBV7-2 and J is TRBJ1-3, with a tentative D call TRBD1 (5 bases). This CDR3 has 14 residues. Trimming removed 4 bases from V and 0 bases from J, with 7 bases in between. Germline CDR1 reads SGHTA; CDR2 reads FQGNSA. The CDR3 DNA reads TGTGCCAGCAGCTCCGACAGCTCTGGAAACACCATATATTTT. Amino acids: CASSSDSSGNTIYF.

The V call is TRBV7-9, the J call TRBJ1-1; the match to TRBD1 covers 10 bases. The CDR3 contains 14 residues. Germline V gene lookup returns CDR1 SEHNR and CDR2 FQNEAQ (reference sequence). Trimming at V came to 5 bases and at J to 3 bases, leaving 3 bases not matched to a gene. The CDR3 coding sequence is TGTGCCAGCAGCAAGGACAGGGGGGACACTGAAGCTTTCTTT. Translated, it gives CASSKDRGDTEAFF.

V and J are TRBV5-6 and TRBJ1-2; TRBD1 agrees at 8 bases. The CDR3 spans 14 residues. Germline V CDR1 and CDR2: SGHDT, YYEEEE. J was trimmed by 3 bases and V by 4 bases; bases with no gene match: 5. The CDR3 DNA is TGTGCCAGCAGCATAGGACAGGGCGACTATGGCTACACCTTC. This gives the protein CASSIGQGDYGYTF.

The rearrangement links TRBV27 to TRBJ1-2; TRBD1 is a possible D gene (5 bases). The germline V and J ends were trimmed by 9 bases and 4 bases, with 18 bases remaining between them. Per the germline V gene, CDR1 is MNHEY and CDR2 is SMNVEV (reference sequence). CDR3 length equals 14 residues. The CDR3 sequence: CASGRPAGGYGYTF. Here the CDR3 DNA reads TGTGCCAGTGGGAGGCCAGCGGGGGGCTATGGCTACACCTTC.

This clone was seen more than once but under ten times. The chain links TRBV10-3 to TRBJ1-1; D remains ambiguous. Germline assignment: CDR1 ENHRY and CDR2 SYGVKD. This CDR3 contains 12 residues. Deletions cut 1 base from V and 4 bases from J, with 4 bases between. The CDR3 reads CAISEYFTEAFF. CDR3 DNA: TGTGCCATCAGTGAGTACTTCACTGAAGCTTTCTTT.

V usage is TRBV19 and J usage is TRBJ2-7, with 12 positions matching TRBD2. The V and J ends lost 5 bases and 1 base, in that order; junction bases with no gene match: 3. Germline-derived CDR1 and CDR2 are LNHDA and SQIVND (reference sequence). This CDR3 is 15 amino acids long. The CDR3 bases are TGTGCCAGTAGTGGGGGACTAGCGGGTTCCTACGAGCAGTACTTC. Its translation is CASSGGLAGSYEQYF. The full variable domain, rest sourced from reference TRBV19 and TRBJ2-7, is DGGITQSPKYLFRKEGQNVTLSCEQNLNHDAMYWYRQDPGQGLRLIYYSQIVNDFQKGDIAEGYSVSREKKESFPLTVTSAQKNPTAFYLCASSGGLAGSYEQYFGPGTRLTVT.

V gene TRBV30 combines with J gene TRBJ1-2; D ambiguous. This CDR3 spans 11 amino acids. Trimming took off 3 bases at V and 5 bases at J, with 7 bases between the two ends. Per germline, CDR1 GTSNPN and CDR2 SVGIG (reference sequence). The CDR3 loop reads CAWSLSYGYTF. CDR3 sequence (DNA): TGTGCCTGGAGCCTGAGTTATGGCTACACCTTC.

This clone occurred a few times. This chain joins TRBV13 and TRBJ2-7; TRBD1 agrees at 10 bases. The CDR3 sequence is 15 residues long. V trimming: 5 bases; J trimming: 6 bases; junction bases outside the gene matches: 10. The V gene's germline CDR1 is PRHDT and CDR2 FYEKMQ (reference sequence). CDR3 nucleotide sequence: TGTGCCAGCAGCCCGAGACAGGGGGCAAATATCGAGCAGTACTTC. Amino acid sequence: CASSPRQGANIEQYF.

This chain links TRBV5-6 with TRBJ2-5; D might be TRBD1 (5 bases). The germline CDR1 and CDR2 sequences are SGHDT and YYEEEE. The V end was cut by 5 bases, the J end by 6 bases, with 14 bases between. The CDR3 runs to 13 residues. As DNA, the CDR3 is TGTGCCAGCAGTCCCAGCAGGGTGAAGACCCAGTACTTC. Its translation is CASSPSRVKTQYF.

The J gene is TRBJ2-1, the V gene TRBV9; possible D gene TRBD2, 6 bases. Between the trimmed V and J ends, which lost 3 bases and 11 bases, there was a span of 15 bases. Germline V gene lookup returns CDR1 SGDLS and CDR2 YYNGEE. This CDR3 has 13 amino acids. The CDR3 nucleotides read TGTGCCAGCAGCGCAAGCGGGCCTGAGCAGCAGTTCTTC. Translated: CASSASGPEQQFF.

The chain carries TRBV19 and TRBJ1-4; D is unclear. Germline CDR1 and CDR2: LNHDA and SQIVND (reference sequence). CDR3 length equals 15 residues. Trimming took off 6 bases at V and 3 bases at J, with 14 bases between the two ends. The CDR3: CASSVGGTANEKLFF. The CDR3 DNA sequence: TGTGCCAGTAGCGTTGGAGGTACGGCTAATGAAAAACTGTTTTTT.

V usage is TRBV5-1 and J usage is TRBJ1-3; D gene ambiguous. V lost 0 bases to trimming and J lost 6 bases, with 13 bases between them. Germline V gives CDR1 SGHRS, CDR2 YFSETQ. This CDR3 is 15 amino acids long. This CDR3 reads CASSLGPQRENTIYF. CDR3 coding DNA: TGCGCCAGCAGCTTGGGGCCCCAGCGCGAAAACACCATATATTTT.

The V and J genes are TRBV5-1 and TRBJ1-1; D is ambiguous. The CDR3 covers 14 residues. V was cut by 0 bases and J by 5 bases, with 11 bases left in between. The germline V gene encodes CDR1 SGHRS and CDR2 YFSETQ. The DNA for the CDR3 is TGCGCCAGCAGCTTGGATTTCGGGGAAACTGAAGCTTTCTTT. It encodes CASSLDFGETEAFF.

The CDR3 reads CASRDRGYEQYF. Written as DNA, the CDR3 is TGTGCCAGCCGGGACAGGGGCTACGAGCAGTACTTC. The gene calls are TRBV6-6 and TRBJ2-7; 10 nucleotides align to TRBD1. The V and J ends lost 8 bases and 3 bases, in that order; junction bases with no gene match: 1. Germline V gene lookup returns CDR1 MNHNY and CDR2 SVGAGI (reference sequence). The CDR3 totals 12 residues.

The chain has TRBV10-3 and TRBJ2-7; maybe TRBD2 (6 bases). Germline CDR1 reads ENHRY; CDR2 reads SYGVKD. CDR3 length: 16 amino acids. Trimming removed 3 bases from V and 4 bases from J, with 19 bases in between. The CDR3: CAISDPELGLLYEQYF. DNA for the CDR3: TGTGCCATCAGTGACCCCGAGCTTGGACTACTTTACGAGCAGTACTTC.

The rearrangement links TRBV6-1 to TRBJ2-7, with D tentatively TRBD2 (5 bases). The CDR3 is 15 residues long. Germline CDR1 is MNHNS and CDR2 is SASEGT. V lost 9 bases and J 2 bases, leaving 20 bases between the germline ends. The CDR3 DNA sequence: TGTGCCAGTCGTCTTTTCCTAGCAGATACCTACGAGCAGTACTTC. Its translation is CASRLFLADTYEQYF.

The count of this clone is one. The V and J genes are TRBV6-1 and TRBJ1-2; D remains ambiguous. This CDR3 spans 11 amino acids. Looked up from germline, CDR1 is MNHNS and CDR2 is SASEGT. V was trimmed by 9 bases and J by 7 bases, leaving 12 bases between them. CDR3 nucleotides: TGTGCCAGTTCAACCTACTCTGGCTACACCTTC. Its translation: CASSTYSGYTF.

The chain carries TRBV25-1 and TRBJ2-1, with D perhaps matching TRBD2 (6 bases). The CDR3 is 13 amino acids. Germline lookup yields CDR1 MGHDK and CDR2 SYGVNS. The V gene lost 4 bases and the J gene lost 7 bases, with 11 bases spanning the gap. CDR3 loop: CASSVGGRNEQFF. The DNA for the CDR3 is TGTGCCAGCAGTGTAGGAGGGAGGAATGAGCAGTTCTTC.

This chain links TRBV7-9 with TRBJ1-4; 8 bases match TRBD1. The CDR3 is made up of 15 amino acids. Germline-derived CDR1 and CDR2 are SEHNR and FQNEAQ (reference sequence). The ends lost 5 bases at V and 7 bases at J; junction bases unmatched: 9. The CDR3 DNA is TGTGCCAGCAGCGCGACTCAGGGGGCGGGTGAAAAACTGTTTTTT. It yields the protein CASSATQGAGEKLFF.

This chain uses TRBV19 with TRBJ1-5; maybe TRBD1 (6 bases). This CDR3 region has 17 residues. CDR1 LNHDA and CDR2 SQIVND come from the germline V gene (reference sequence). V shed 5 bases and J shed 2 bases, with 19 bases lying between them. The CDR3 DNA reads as TGTGCCAGTAGTCCCCCCACAGGGAAGGTAGGCAATCAGCCCCAGCATTTT. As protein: CASSPPTGKVGNQPQHF.

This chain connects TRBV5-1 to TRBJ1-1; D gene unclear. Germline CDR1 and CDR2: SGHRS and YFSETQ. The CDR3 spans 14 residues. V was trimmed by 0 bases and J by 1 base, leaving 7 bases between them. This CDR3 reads CASSLGGGNTEAFF. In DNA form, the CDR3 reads TGCGCCAGCAGCTTGGGGGGAGGGAACACTGAAGCTTTCTTT.

The CDR3 loop reads CASSKVAGVGLAGSYEQYF. CDR3 in DNA: TGTGCCAGCAGCAAAGTCGCAGGAGTGGGACTAGCGGGGTCCTACGAGCAGTACTTC. This chain joins TRBV21-1 and TRBJ2-7; TRBD2, as called in the table, went unchecked against the DNA. TRBV21-1 is a known pseudogene. This CDR3 has 19 amino acids.